The 24 T cell receptor beta chains in this list originate from one sample, sequenced in a study of breast tumors, draining lymph nodes, adjacent tissues. TCRdb fed the multiplex PCR reads into MiXCR, producing one record per CDR3 protein. The sample lists under 75,000 distinct CDR3 sequences, roughly 50% seen once, with roughly 18% in the top ten. The specimen was breast tumor tissue. Receptors originate from a female donor with breast cancer. Some clones in this sample may be carry-over from other donors' samples.

This clonotype was counted a few times. This rearrangement joins TRBV24-1 to TRBJ1-1; TRBD1 agrees at 9 bases. V was pared by 6 bases and J by 1 base, with 2 bases of the junction left unmatched. CDR3 length: 14 residues. The germline gives CDR1 KGHDR, CDR2 SFDVKD. CDR3 protein: CATSKGQGNTEAFF. CDR3 bases: TGTGCCACCAGTAAGGGACAGGGGAACACTGAAGCTTTCTTT.

This clonotype was picked up many times. The rearrangement uses TRBV10-2 and TRBJ2-2; 9 bases are a match to TRBD1. CDR1 is WSHSY, CDR2 SAAADI, per germline. J gave up 0 bases and V 3 bases, and 8 bases lay outside the gene matches. CDR3 size: 18 residues. CDR3 DNA sequence: TGCGCCAGCAGTGATGGGACAGGGATTACCGCGAACACCGGGGAGCTGTTTTTT. The encoded protein is CASSDGTGITANTGELFF.

As for this clonotype: An end of the junction differs from the germline gene, which may be a read error. The rearrangement links TRBV19 to TRBJ2-7; a possible D gene is TRBD2 (5 bases). CDR1 is LNHDA and CDR2 is SQIVND in the germline V gene (reference sequence). The CDR3 runs to 14 residues. The CDR3, as DNA: TGTGCCGGTAGTATAGATGCGGGCTCCTACGAGCAATACTTC. Protein: CAGSIDAGSYEQYF.

This clonotype was counted ten times or more. The genes are TRBV4-3 and TRBJ2-3; D uncertain. The V gene lost 2 bases and the J gene lost 6 bases, with 9 bases spanning the gap. CDR3 length: 13 amino acids. CDR1 is LGHNA, CDR2 YSLEER, per germline. CDR3 protein: CASSQSLGDTQYF. The CDR3 region has the DNA TGCGCCAGCAGCCAATCATTAGGTGATACGCAGTATTTT.

This clonotype was counted at least ten times. The chain employs TRBV18 and TRBJ2-7, with no clear D. The germline V gene encodes CDR1 KGHSH and CDR2 LQKENI. This CDR3 region has 12 residues. V was shortened by 2 bases and J by 2 bases, with 4 bases between the two germline ends. CDR3 in DNA: TGTGCCAGCTCACCAGGGGCCTACGAGCAGTACTTC. This gives the protein CASSPGAYEQYF.

The J gene is TRBJ1-2, the V gene TRBV7-9; a weak D match, TRBD1 (6 bases). V gave up 2 bases and J gave up 5 bases, with 12 bases separating them. Per the germline V gene, CDR1 is SEHNR and CDR2 is FQNEAQ (reference sequence). This CDR3 contains 14 residues. The CDR3 DNA sequence: TGTGCCAGCAGCTTAAGAGGACAGCGATATGGCTACACCTTC. Translation: CASSLRGQRYGYTF.

This clonotype was recorded once. CDR3 in amino acids: CASSWDTAGTDTQYF. The DNA of the CDR3 is TGTGCCAGCAGCTGGGACACAGCAGGGACAGATACGCAGTATTTT. This rearrangement joins TRBV5-5 to TRBJ2-3; TRBD1 is a possible D gene (6 bases). CDR1 and CDR2 from the germline V gene are SGHKS and YYEKEE (reference sequence). The CDR3 covers 15 residues. The V and J ends lost 3 bases and 3 bases respectively, with 14 bases between them.

The chain couples TRBV5-1 to TRBJ1-6; D might be TRBD1 (5 bases). The CDR3 covers 13 residues. The germline V and J ends were trimmed by 4 bases and 7 bases, with 9 bases remaining between them. CDR1 and CDR2 from the germline V gene are SGHRS and YFSETQ. The CDR3 sequence is CASSGHDNSPLHF. Written as DNA, the CDR3 is TGCGCCAGCAGCGGACACGACAATTCACCCCTCCACTTT. Based on the CDR3 plus reference TRBV5-1 and TRBJ1-6, the full variable domain is KAGVTQTPRYLIKTRGQQVTLSCSPISGHRSVSWYQQTPGQGLQFLFEYFSETQRNKGNFPGRFSGRQFSNSRSEMNVSTLELGDSALYLCASSGHDNSPLHFGNGTRLTVT.

Points on this clonotype: A much larger clone lies one base from this, so it may be a read error. The chain employs TRBV5-1 and TRBJ1-1, with unresolved D. The CDR3 covers 13 residues. Germline values: CDR1 SGHRS, CDR2 YFSETQ. The CDR3 loop reads CVSSLLDGTEAFF. The CDR3 DNA follows: TGCGTCAGCAGCTTGCTGGACGGCACTGAAGCTTTCTTT.

This rearrangement joins TRBV11-2 to TRBJ2-5; TRBD1 matches 7 bases. J was trimmed by 4 bases and V by 5 bases; bases with no gene match: 7. This CDR3 contains 14 residues. The germline V gene has CDR1 SGHAT and CDR2 FQNNGV. The CDR3 here is CASSASGGTETQYF. The CDR3, as DNA: TGTGCCAGCAGCGCTTCAGGGGGAACAGAGACCCAGTACTTC.

The chain is built from TRBV19 and TRBJ2-3; 12 bases agree with TRBD2. Losses at the gene ends were 5 bases for V and 6 bases for J; bases not matched to a gene: 3. CDR1 and CDR2 (germline): LNHDA, SQIVND (reference sequence). This CDR3 is built from 14 residues. CDR3 protein: CASSPGLAGDTQYF. The CDR3 nucleotides read TGTGCCAGTAGTCCGGGACTAGCGGGCGATACGCAGTATTTT.

The chain recombines TRBV7-9 with TRBJ2-5, with D possibly being TRBD2 (6 bases). CDR1 SEHNR and CDR2 FQNEAQ come from the germline V gene (reference sequence). The CDR3 is made up of 20 amino acids. V was cut by 5 bases and J by 5 bases, with 33 bases left in between. The chain's CDR3 is CASSVLPYEGLNLVTETQYF. CDR3 nucleotides: TGTGCCAGCAGCGTTCTGCCCTATGAAGGACTAAACCTCGTTACGGAGACCCAGTACTTC.

CDR3 sequence: CSVVGGVATNEKLFF. The DNA of the CDR3 is TGCAGCGTTGTCGGGGGCGTCGCAACTAATGAAAAACTGTTTTTT. The chain combines TRBV29-1 with TRBJ1-4, with D perhaps TRBD1 (6 bases). The CDR3 totals 15 residues. Germline assignment: CDR1 SQVTM and CDR2 ANQGSEA. V lost 4 bases, J lost 0 bases, and 12 bases lay in between.

This clonotype came up many times. The J gene is TRBJ1-1, the V gene TRBV7-2; D possibly corresponds to TRBD1 (6 bases). There are 14 residues in the CDR3. CDR1 is SGHTA and CDR2 is FQGNSA in the germline V gene. Trimming pared 5 bases from V and 4 bases from J, leaving 14 bases between. CDR3 sequence reads: CASSGTGFATEAFF. CDR3 bases: TGTGCCAGCAGCGGCACAGGGTTCGCCACTGAAGCTTTCTTT.

This rearrangement joins TRBV24-1 to TRBJ2-7; D call uncertain. Trimming pared 5 bases from V and 5 bases from J, leaving 6 bases between. This CDR3 has 11 amino acids. Germline CDR1 is KGHDR and CDR2 is SFDVKD. The DNA of the CDR3 is TGTGCCACCAGTGCTTCTAACGAGCAGTACTTC. Translation: CATSASNEQYF.

The chain links TRBV9 to TRBJ1-4, with D tentatively TRBD1 (5 bases). Germline loops: CDR1 SGDLS, CDR2 YYNGEE. V lost 4 bases and J 0 bases, leaving 10 bases between the germline ends. This CDR3 contains 15 residues. The CDR3 loop reads CASSPGGATNEKLFF. CDR3 DNA sequence: TGTGCCAGCAGCCCTGGGGGGGCAACTAATGAAAAACTGTTTTTT.

This clonotype was counted only a few times. The genes are TRBV7-8 and TRBJ2-7, with D unresolved. This CDR3 is 15 amino acids long. Trimming removed 1 base at V and 0 bases at J, with 10 bases between. From germline, CDR1 is SGHVS and CDR2 FQNEAQ. CDR3 in amino acids: CASSLGPGTSYEQYF. The CDR3 DNA is TGTGCCAGCAGCTTAGGCCCGGGTACCTCCTACGAGCAGTACTTC.

The table lists this clonotype with many counts. The chain has TRBV5-6 and TRBJ2-7; perhaps D is TRBD1 or TRBD2 (5 bases each). This CDR3 is 16 amino acids long. Between the trimmed V and J ends, which lost 0 bases and 3 bases, there was a span of 16 bases. Germline CDR1 reads SGHDT; CDR2 reads YYEEEE. In DNA form, the CDR3 reads TGTGCCAGCAGCTTGGGGCAGGGAGCTGAATTCTACGAGCAGTACTTC. This encodes CASSLGQGAEFYEQYF.

The table lists this clonotype with many counts. Since a much larger clone is just one base distant, this may be a read error. The chain joins TRBV6-1 to TRBJ2-7; 7 positions match TRBD2. Trimming took 6 bases from V and 3 from J; bases not matched to a gene: 8. The V gene's germline CDR1 is MNHNS and CDR2 SASEGT. The CDR3 length is 14 residues. In DNA, the CDR3 is TGTGCCAGCAGGCAAACTAGCGCCAACTACGAGCAGTACTTC. It is translated as CASRQTSANYEQYF.

This clonotype ranks as medium-sized. The V gene is TRBV6-1, the J gene TRBJ1-3, with D maybe TRBD1 (5 bases). CDR1 MNHNS and CDR2 SASEGT come from the germline V gene. V dropped 4 bases and J dropped 4 bases, with 8 bases sitting between them. CDR3 length equals 13 residues. The CDR3 here is CASSAGLGNTIYF. The CDR3 DNA reads TGTGCCAGCAGTGCAGGGTTAGGAAACACCATATATTTT.

The J gene is TRBJ1-4, the V gene TRBV18; the match to TRBD1 covers 7 bases. V dropped 2 bases and J dropped 8; count of bases not matched to a gene: 2. The CDR3 contains 13 residues. Germline V lookup: CDR1 KGHSH, CDR2 LQKENI. The CDR3 protein is CASSPDREEKLFF. The CDR3 DNA sequence: TGTGCCAGCTCACCAGACAGGGAGGAAAAACTGTTTTTT.

In this sample, this clonotype turned up many times. The genes are TRBV11-2 and TRBJ1-3; D unresolved. There are 17 residues in the CDR3. Between the trimmed V and J ends, which lost 3 bases and 4 bases, there was a span of 19 bases. Germline-derived CDR1 and CDR2 are SGHAT and FQNNGV. DNA of the CDR3: TGTGCCAGCAGCTTTTGGTTACGTGGAGGAGGCGGAAACACCATATATTTT. Translation: CASSFWLRGGGGNTIYF. Supplemented by reference TRBV11-2 and TRBJ1-3, the full variable domain reads EAGVAQSPRYKIIEKRQSVAFWCNPISGHATLYWYQQILGQGPKLLIQFQNNGVVDDSQLPKDRFSAERLKGVDSTLKIQPAKLEDSAVYLCASSFWLRGGGGNTIYFGEGSWLTVV.

This clonotype came up many times. This chain uses TRBV10-2 with TRBJ2-2; unclear D gene. CDR3 length: 14 amino acids. Between the trimmed V and J ends, which lost 2 bases and 13 bases, there was a span of 17 bases. Germline lookup yields CDR1 WSHSY and CDR2 SAAADI. CDR3 in amino acids: CASSERWTYGWLFF. DNA of the CDR3: TGCGCCAGCAGTGAGAGGTGGACCTACGGGTGGCTGTTTTTT.

The chain couples TRBV5-5 to TRBJ2-6; no reliable D call. The V end lost 5 bases, the J end lost 13 bases, and 4 bases lay between the germline ends. There are 9 residues in the CDR3. Germline V CDR1 and CDR2: SGHKS, YYEKEE (reference sequence). Written as DNA, the CDR3 is TGTGCCAGCAGTTTAGTCCTGACTTTC. As protein: CASSLVLTF.